Shown below are 19 T cell receptor beta chains from a single sample sequenced in a study of PD-1 blockade in classical Hodgkin lymphoma. All patients relapsed after autologous stem cell transplantation, and brentuximab vedotin exposure varied. Some clones are missing from TCRdb's copy, which holds only in-frame ones; the method was immunoSEQ multiplex PCR. The sample lists more than 25,000 clones, 78% occurring once. The specimen was peripheral blood mononuclear cells (PBMCs), collected before the second cycle of nivolumab. Source of these receptors: a human donor with classical Hodgkin lymphoma.

V and J are TRBV29-1 and TRBJ2-7, with unresolved D. The CDR3 loop spans 14 amino acids. V was clipped by 5 bases and J by 2 bases, with 16 bases between them. The germline V gene encodes CDR1 SQVTM and CDR2 ANQGSEA. As DNA, the CDR3 is TGCAGCGTTACACCCTGGACGGATACCTACGAGCAGTACTTC. The encoded protein is CSVTPWTDTYEQYF.

By share of the sample, this clone is medium-sized. This chain uses TRBV30 with TRBJ1-2; D is unresolved. CDR1 GTSNPN and CDR2 SVGIG come from the germline V gene (reference sequence). Between the trimmed V and J ends, which lost 3 bases and 6 bases, there was a span of 8 bases. This CDR3 comprises 11 residues. CDR3 bases: TGTGCCTGGAGCCGGACGGATGGCTACACCTTC. Protein: CAWSRTDGYTF. The full variable domain, with the rest looked up from reference TRBV30 and TRBJ1-2, is SQTIHQWPATLVQPVGSPLSLECTVEGTSNPNLYWYRQAAGRGLQLLFYSVGIGQISSEVPQNLSASRPQDRQFILSSKKLLLSDSGFYLCAWSRTDGYTFGSGTRLTVV.

This clone was counted a single time. V usage is TRBV7-2 and J usage is TRBJ2-3; D uncertain. V was cut by 5 bases and J by 6 bases, with 12 bases left in between. The CDR3 has 13 residues. Looked up from germline, CDR1 is SGHTA and CDR2 is FQGNSA. The CDR3 DNA is TGTGCCAGCAGCCGTCAGTGGTCTGATACGCAGTATTTT. This encodes CASSRQWSDTQYF.

The chain uses TRBV5-1 and TRBJ1-1; no clear D gene. Trimming pared 2 bases from V and 2 bases from J, leaving 10 bases between. The V gene's germline CDR1 is SGHRS and CDR2 YFSETQ. CDR3 length: 14 amino acids. Here the CDR3 reads CASSFDGRNTEAFF. The CDR3 DNA is TGCGCCAGCAGCTTTGACGGAAGAAACACTGAAGCTTTCTTT.

The V call is TRBV5-1, the J call TRBJ1-5, with D perhaps TRBD1 (5 bases). V shed 0 bases and J shed 3 bases, with 7 bases lying between them. Germline CDR1 SGHRS, CDR2 YFSETQ. The CDR3 runs 14 residues. CDR3 bases: TGCGCCAGCAGCTTGGGGGGGTACAATCAGCCCCAGCATTTT. It yields the protein CASSLGGYNQPQHF.

The chain combines TRBV4-3 with TRBJ2-3; D gene unclear. The CDR3 is 14 amino acids. In germline, CDR1 is LGHNA, CDR2 YSLEER. V gave up 0 bases and J gave up 0 bases, with 4 bases separating them. The CDR3 DNA sequence: TGCGCCAGCAGCCAAGACCCCAGCACAGATACGCAGTATTTT. Protein sequence: CASSQDPSTDTQYF.

This clone occurred many times. This chain connects TRBV7-9 to TRBJ1-1, with D tentatively TRBD1 (6 bases). There are 14 residues in the CDR3. V was clipped by 3 bases and J by 4 bases, with 12 bases between them. Germline V CDR1 and CDR2: SEHNR, FQNEAQ (reference sequence). The CDR3 DNA reads as TGTGCCAGCAGCTTTCCGGGGGCGCGCACTGAAGCTTTCTTT. Translating gives CASSFPGARTEAFF.

The V gene is TRBV27, the J gene TRBJ1-2, with 7 bases that match TRBD1. The CDR3 runs to 13 residues. Trimming at V came to 5 bases and at J to 8 bases, leaving 8 bases not matched to a gene. Germline-derived CDR1 and CDR2 are MNHEY and SMNVEV (reference sequence). In nucleotides, the CDR3 is TGTGCCAGCAGTCCCGGACAGGCCTGGGGCTACACCTTC. This sequence encodes CASSPGQAWGYTF.

The chain couples TRBV28 to TRBJ1-6; 9 bases fit TRBD1. The CDR3 spans 14 residues. V shed 7 bases, J shed 10 bases, and the junction held 8 bases outside the gene matches. Germline V gene sequence: CDR1 MDHEN, CDR2 SYDVKM. The CDR3 DNA sequence: TGTGCCAGCATCCTAACAGGGGGCAACTCACCCCTCCACTTT. Its translation: CASILTGGNSPLHF.

This chain links TRBV6-5 with TRBJ2-1; D is ambiguous. Trimming left V 8 bases short and J 12 bases short, with 26 bases between. Germline loops: CDR1 MNHEY, CDR2 SVGAGI. This CDR3 is built from 15 residues. CDR3 in amino acids: CASCTTRRGSYGQFF. The CDR3 DNA reads TGTGCCAGCTGTACAACCCGTCGTGGATCCTATGGGCAGTTCTTC.

V gene TRBV7-9 combines with J gene TRBJ1-5; 8 nucleotides match TRBD1. The CDR3 contains 14 residues. V lost 5 bases to trimming and J lost 6 bases; unmatched junction nucleotides: 6. Germline CDR1 is SEHNR and CDR2 is FQNEAQ (reference sequence). The CDR3 DNA reads as TGTGCCAGCAGCCCGGACAGGGCAGGTCAGCCCCAGCATTTT. Amino acid sequence: CASSPDRAGQPQHF. Filled out from reference TRBV7-9 and TRBJ1-5, the complete variable domain reads DTGVSQNPRHKITKRGQNVTFRCDPISEHNRLYWYRQTLGQGPEFLTYFQNEAQLEKSRLLSDRFSAERPKGSFSTLEIQRTEQGDSAMYLCASSPDRAGQPQHFGDGTRLSIL.

The V call is TRBV6-5, the J call TRBJ1-6; possible D gene TRBD1, 5 bases. The germline V gene encodes CDR1 MNHEY and CDR2 SVGAGI. The CDR3 is made up of 14 amino acids. The V and J ends lost 2 bases and 7 bases respectively, with 9 bases between them. The CDR3 sequence is CASSYQGTNSPLHF. DNA of the CDR3: TGTGCCAGCAGTTACCAGGGAACGAATTCACCCCTCCACTTT.

The chain recombines TRBV28 with TRBJ2-5; D unresolved. Between the trimmed V and J ends, which lost 4 bases and 8 bases, there was a span of 14 bases. The length of the CDR3 is 13 residues. Germline V CDR1 and CDR2: MDHEN, SYDVKM. The CDR3 DNA follows: TGTGCCAGCAGTTCCCCCACCTTAAATACCCAGTACTTC. It is translated as CASSSPTLNTQYF.

DNA of the CDR3: TGCGCCAGCAGCGAGACAGGGACTATTGGCTCCTACGAGCAGTACTTC. Translated, it gives CASSETGTIGSYEQYF. This chain connects TRBV5-1 to TRBJ2-7; the D call may be TRBD1 or TRBD2 (7 bases each). CDR1 is SGHRS and CDR2 is YFSETQ in the germline V gene. The length of the CDR3 is 16 residues. Trimming removed 4 bases at V and 0 bases at J, with 17 bases between.

The chain couples TRBV7-8 to TRBJ1-6; D may be TRBD1 (6 bases). Germline CDR1 is SGHVS and CDR2 is FQNEAQ. The V end lost 5 bases, the J end lost 7 bases, and 18 bases lay between the germline ends. The CDR3 has 16 residues. The CDR3 bases are TGTGCCAGCAGCACACGTCCTCAGGGGAGCAATTCACCCCTCCACTTT. Amino acid sequence: CASSTRPQGSNSPLHF.

The chain carries TRBV27 and TRBJ1-2; TRBD1 aligns across 8 bases. From germline, CDR1 is MNHEY and CDR2 SMNVEV (reference sequence). Germline trimming cut 5 bases from V and 7 bases from J; bases unmatched to any gene: 9. The CDR3 has 14 amino acids. The CDR3 protein is CASSHAGTGVGYTF. DNA of the CDR3: TGTGCCAGCAGTCACGCCGGGACAGGAGTTGGCTACACCTTC.

Concerning this clone: The junction shows a germline mismatch at one end, possibly a read error. V is TRBV19 and J is TRBJ2-3, with 10 bases fitting TRBD2. Germline assignment: CDR1 LNHDA and CDR2 SQIVND (reference sequence). The CDR3 runs 17 residues. In DNA, the CDR3 is TGTGCCAGTATTATAGCGGGGGGTGTTATCAGGACAGATACGCAGTATTTT. The encoded protein is CASIIAGGVIRTDTQYF. The variable domain in full, completed from reference TRBV19 and TRBJ2-3, reads DGGITQSPKYLFRKEGQNVTLSCEQNLNHDAMYWYRQDPGQGLRLIYYSQIVNDFQKGDIAEGYSVSREKKESFPLTVTSAQKNPTAFYLCASIIAGGVIRTDTQYFGPGTRLTVL.

The V call is TRBV6-6, the J call TRBJ1-6; D is undetermined. This CDR3 is built from 15 residues. The V gene's germline CDR1 is MNHNY and CDR2 SVGAGI (reference sequence). Between the trimmed V and J ends, which lost 6 bases and 6 bases, there was a span of 15 bases. The CDR3 nucleotides read TGTGCCAGCAGAGTGCCCGGCAGTGGTAATTCACCCCTCCACTTT. Its protein product is CASRVPGSGNSPLHF.

The chain recombines TRBV6-4 with TRBJ1-2, with unresolved D. The CDR3 has 13 amino acids. Trimming removed 6 bases from V and 0 bases from J, with 8 bases in between. CDR1 and CDR2 (germline): MRHNA, SNTAGT. The CDR3 coding sequence is TGTGCCAGCAGGGGTAGTGCTAACTATGGCTACACCTTC. Amino acid sequence: CASRGSANYGYTF.